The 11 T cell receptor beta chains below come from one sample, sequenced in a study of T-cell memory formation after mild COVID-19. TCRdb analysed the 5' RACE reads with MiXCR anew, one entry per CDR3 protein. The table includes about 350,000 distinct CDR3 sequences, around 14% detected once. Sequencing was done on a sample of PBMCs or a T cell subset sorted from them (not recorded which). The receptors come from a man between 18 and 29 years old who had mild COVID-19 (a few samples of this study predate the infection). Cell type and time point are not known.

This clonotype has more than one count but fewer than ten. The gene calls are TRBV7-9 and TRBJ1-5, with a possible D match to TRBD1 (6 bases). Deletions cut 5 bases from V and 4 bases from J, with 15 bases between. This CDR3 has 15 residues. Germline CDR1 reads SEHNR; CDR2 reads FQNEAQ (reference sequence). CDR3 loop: CASSHSTGANQPQHF. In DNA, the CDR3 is TGTGCCAGCAGCCACTCGACAGGCGCTAATCAGCCCCAGCATTTT.

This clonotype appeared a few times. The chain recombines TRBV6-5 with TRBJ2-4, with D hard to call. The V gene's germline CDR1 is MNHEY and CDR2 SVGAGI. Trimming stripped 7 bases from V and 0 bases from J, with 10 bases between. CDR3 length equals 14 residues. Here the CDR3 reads CASTPGLAKNIQYF. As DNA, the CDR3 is TGTGCCAGCACCCCGGGTTTAGCCAAAAACATTCAGTACTTC.

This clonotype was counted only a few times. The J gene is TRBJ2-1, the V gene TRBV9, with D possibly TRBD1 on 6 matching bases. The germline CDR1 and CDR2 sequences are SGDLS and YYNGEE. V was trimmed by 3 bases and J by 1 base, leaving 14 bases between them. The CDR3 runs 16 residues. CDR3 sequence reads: CASSAAGVRSYNEQFF. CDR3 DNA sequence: TGTGCCAGCAGCGCCGCAGGGGTGAGGTCCTACAATGAGCAGTTCTTC.

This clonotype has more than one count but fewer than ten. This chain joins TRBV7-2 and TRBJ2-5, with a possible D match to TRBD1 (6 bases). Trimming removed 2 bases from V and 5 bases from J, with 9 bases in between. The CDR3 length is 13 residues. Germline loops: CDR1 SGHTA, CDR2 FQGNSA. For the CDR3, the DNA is TGTGCCAGCAGCTTATGGACAGAGGAGACCCAGTACTTC. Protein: CASSLWTEETQYF.

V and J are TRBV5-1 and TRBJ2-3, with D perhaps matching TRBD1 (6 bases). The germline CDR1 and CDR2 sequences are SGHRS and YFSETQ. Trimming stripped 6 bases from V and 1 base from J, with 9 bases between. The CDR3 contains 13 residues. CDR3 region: CASTQGRTDTQYF. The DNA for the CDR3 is TGCGCCAGCACCCAGGGGCGCACAGATACGCAGTATTTT.

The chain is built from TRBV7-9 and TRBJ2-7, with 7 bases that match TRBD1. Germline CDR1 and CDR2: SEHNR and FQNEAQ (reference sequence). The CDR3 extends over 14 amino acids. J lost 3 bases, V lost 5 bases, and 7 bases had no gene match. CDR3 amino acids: CASSRIGQDYEQYF. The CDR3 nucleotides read TGTGCCAGCAGCCGCATTGGACAGGACTACGAGCAGTACTTC. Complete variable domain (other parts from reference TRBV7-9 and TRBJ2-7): DTGVSQNPRHKITKRGQNVTFRCDPISEHNRLYWYRQTLGQGPEFLTYFQNEAQLEKSRLLSDRFSAERPKGSFSTLEIQRTEQGDSAMYLCASSRIGQDYEQYFGPGTRLTVT.

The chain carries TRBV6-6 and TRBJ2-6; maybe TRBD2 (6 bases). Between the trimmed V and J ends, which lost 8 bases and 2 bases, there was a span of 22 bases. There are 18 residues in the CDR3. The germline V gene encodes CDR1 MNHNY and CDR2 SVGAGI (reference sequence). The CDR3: CASLTAGPAGPGANVLTF. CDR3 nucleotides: TGTGCCAGCCTTACCGCGGGTCCTGCGGGACCTGGGGCCAACGTCCTGACTTTC.

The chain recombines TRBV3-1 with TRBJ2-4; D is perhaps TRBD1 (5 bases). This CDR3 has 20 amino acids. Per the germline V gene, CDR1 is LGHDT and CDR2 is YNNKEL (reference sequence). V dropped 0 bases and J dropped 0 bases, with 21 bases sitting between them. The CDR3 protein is CASSQDGAASIVLAKNIQYF. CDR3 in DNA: TGTGCCAGCAGCCAAGATGGGGCAGCAAGTATCGTTTTAGCCAAAAACATTCAGTACTTC.

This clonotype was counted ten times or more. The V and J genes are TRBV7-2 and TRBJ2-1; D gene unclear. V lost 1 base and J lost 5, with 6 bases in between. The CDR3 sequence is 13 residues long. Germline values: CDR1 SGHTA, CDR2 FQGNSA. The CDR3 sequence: CASSLGQNNEQFF. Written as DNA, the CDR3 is TGTGCCAGCAGCTTAGGCCAGAACAATGAGCAGTTCTTC.

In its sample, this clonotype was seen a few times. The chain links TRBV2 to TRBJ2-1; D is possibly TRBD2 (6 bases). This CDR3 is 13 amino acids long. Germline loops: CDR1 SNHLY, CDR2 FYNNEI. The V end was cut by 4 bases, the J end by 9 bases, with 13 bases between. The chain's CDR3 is CASSGEVSGEQFF. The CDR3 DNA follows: TGTGCCAGCAGTGGGGAAGTTAGCGGTGAGCAGTTCTTC.

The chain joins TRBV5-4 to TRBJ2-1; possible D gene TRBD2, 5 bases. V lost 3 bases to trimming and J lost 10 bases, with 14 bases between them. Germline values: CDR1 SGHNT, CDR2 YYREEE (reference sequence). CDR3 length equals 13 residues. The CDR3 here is CASSWNEGNEQFF. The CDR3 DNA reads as TGTGCCAGCAGCTGGAATGAGGGAAACGAGCAGTTCTTC.